One sample yielded the 24 T cell receptor beta chains listed below, sequenced in a study of identical twins (TCRdb year 2016). Library preparation used 5' RACE. TCRdb records Illumina HiSeq 2000 as the sequencer. TCRdb cleaned the public reads at Q25 with fastp, built clones with MiXCR and kept in-frame beta chains. Rows are combined by CDR3 protein, so each entry shows the most common genes and DNA. The sample includes hundreds of thousands of distinct CDR3 sequences, with roughly 18% observed a single time. The ten largest make up 10% to 15% of the sample. This sample also belongs to another study, concerning T cells expressing NK-cell markers.

The sample was PBMCs. These receptors were obtained from a young woman in good health.

Only a few counts were recorded for this clonotype. This chain joins TRBV2 and TRBJ1-1; D unclear. The germline V gene encodes CDR1 SNHLY and CDR2 FYNNEI. This CDR3 region has 13 residues. Between the trimmed V and J ends, which lost 8 bases and 4 bases, there was a span of 14 bases. The chain's CDR3 is CASLGQPGTEAFF. For the CDR3, the DNA is TGTGCCAGCCTCGGGCAGCCAGGCACTGAAGCTTTCTTT. The full variable domain, rest sourced from reference TRBV2 and TRBJ1-1, is EPEVTQTPSHQVTQMGQEVILRCVPISNHLYFYWYRQILGQKVEFLVSFYNNEISEKSEIFDDQFSVERPDGSNFTLKIRSTKLEDSAMYFCASLGQPGTEAFFGQGTRLTVV.

This clonotype was observed a few times. The V gene is TRBV5-6, the J gene TRBJ2-1; 10 nucleotides match TRBD2. The CDR3 is 16 residues long. V lost 2 bases, J lost 8 bases, and 10 bases stayed unmatched. Germline V gene data show CDR1 as SGHDT and CDR2 as YYEEEE. The CDR3 spells CASSFGLAAARDEQFF. CDR3 coding DNA: TGTGCCAGCAGCTTTGGACTAGCGGCCGCGCGGGATGAGCAGTTCTTC.

At least ten counts were recorded for this clonotype. The CDR3, as DNA: TGCAGTGCTAGAGCCGGGGCACTAGATAACAATGAGCAGTTCTTC. Its protein is CSARAGALDNNEQFF. J is TRBJ2-1 and V is TRBV20-1; D may be TRBD1 or TRBD2 (5 bases each). Germline V gene lookup returns CDR1 DFQATT and CDR2 SNEGSKA (reference sequence). Trimming removed 1 base at V and 5 bases at J, with 15 bases between. This CDR3 spans 15 amino acids.

The CDR3 here is CASSVGSTGNTEAFF. CDR3 sequence (DNA): TGTGCCAGCAGCGTAGGGAGTACAGGGAACACTGAAGCTTTCTTT. The chain has TRBV9 and TRBJ1-1, with D tentatively TRBD1 (5 bases). This CDR3 spans 15 amino acids. The V and J ends lost 0 bases and 1 base respectively, with 10 bases between them. Germline V gene sequence: CDR1 SGDLS, CDR2 YYNGEE.

The chain has TRBV20-1 and TRBJ2-3; 9 bases align to TRBD2. The CDR3 totals 15 residues. Per the germline V gene, CDR1 is DFQATT and CDR2 is SNEGSKA (reference sequence). V lost 0 bases, J lost 2 bases, and 3 bases stayed unmatched. The CDR3 is CSARELAGVTDTQYF. The CDR3 bases are TGCAGTGCTAGAGAATTAGCGGGGGTCACAGATACGCAGTATTTT.

This clonotype showed up just a few times. The chain combines TRBV12-3 or TRBV12-4 with TRBJ2-7; weak D call: TRBD2 (6 bases). With 0 bases removed from V and 3 bases from J, the gap between germline ends came to 18 bases. The CDR3 sequence is 17 residues long. The CDR3 DNA reads as TGTGCCAGCAGTTTAGCGCTAAGGGCGGGGTCCTACTACGAGCAGTACTTC. Amino acids: CASSLALRAGSYYEQYF.

This clonotype was seen a handful of times. The chain joins TRBV7-2 to TRBJ1-6, with 9 bases aligning to TRBD1. From germline, CDR1 is SGHTA and CDR2 FQGNSA. The length of the CDR3 is 16 residues. J was trimmed by 10 bases and V by 4 bases; bases with no gene match: 11. The CDR3, as DNA: TGTGCCAGCAGCTACCAACCGGGACAGGGTGGGTCACCCCTCCACTTT. It specifies CASSYQPGQGGSPLHF. Filled out from reference TRBV7-2 and TRBJ1-6, the complete variable domain reads GAGVSQSPSNKVTEKGKDVELRCDPISGHTALYWYRQSLGQGLEFLIYFQGNSAPDKSGLPSDRFSAERTGGSVSTLTIQRTQQEDSAVYLCASSYQPGQGGSPLHFGNGTRLTVT.

This chain links TRBV20-1 with TRBJ2-4; 8 nucleotides agree with TRBD1. The CDR3 runs to 13 residues. Germline values: CDR1 DFQATT, CDR2 SNEGSKA (reference sequence). V lost 6 bases, J lost 7 bases, and 8 bases stayed unmatched. The CDR3 nucleotides read TGCAGTGCCCAGGGGGCGCCCGGGAACATTCAGTACTTC. Its protein is CSAQGAPGNIQYF.

In nucleotides, the CDR3 is TGTGCCAGCAGCGCCCGAGGGATGTTGAACACTGAAGCTTTCTTT. This gives the protein CASSARGMLNTEAFF. This chain connects TRBV9 to TRBJ1-1; D is ambiguous. This CDR3 has 15 residues. The germline V gene has CDR1 SGDLS and CDR2 YYNGEE. V was cut by 3 bases and J by 0 bases, with 12 bases left in between.

This chain connects TRBV7-9 to TRBJ2-1; 10 nucleotides agree with TRBD2. Losses at the gene ends were 5 bases for V and 8 bases for J; bases not matched to a gene: 9. Germline assignment: CDR1 SEHNR and CDR2 FQNEAQ (reference sequence). The CDR3 covers 15 residues. CDR3 sequence: CASSTSGGAFHEQFF. CDR3 DNA sequence: TGTGCCAGCAGCACAAGCGGGGGGGCCTTTCATGAGCAGTTCTTC.

The chain joins TRBV5-1 to TRBJ2-5, with 9 bases matching TRBD1. There are 15 residues in the CDR3. Losses at the gene ends were 1 base for V and 3 bases for J; bases not matched to a gene: 4. Germline V gives CDR1 SGHRS, CDR2 YFSETQ. The CDR3 region is CASSLMGQGKETQYF. In DNA, the CDR3 is TGCGCCAGCAGCTTGATGGGACAGGGAAAAGAGACCCAGTACTTC.

This clonotype was counted between two and nine times. This chain links TRBV12-3 or TRBV12-4 with TRBJ1-2; D uncertain. This CDR3 has 16 amino acids. Trimming cost V 6 bases and J 0 bases, with 17 bases left between them. This CDR3 is CASSQLMAEANYGYTF. CDR3 coding DNA: TGTGCCAGCAGCCAGCTCATGGCCGAGGCTAACTATGGCTACACCTTC.

The rearrangement links TRBV19 to TRBJ2-2, with TRBD2 matching 9 bases. The V segment lost 3 bases and the J segment 4 bases; nucleotides outside the gene matches: 0. The CDR3 length is 14 residues. The germline V gene encodes CDR1 LNHDA and CDR2 SQIVND (reference sequence). CDR3 bases: TGTGCCAGTAGTATGCGGGAGGGCACCGGGGAGCTGTTTTTT. It translates to CASSMREGTGELFF.

This clonotype came up many times. V and J are TRBV12-3 or TRBV12-4 and TRBJ2-3; D gene uncertain. CDR3 size: 12 residues. V was clipped by 3 bases and J by 7 bases, with 8 bases between them. The CDR3 protein is CASSFWGNTQYF. In nucleotides, the CDR3 is TGTGCCAGCAGTTTTTGGGGAAATACGCAGTATTTT.

This chain uses TRBV29-1 with TRBJ1-2; perhaps TRBD1 as D (6 bases). The germline CDR1 and CDR2 sequences are SQVTM and ANQGSEA. The CDR3 has 12 residues. V was shortened by 4 bases and J by 8 bases, with 14 bases between the two germline ends. The chain's CDR3 is CSVVWGPGGYTF. In nucleotides, the CDR3 is TGCAGCGTTGTTTGGGGGCCTGGCGGCTACACCTTC.

The J gene is TRBJ1-2, the V gene TRBV29-1; 11 bases map to TRBD1. This CDR3 spans 14 amino acids. Germline V lookup: CDR1 SQVTM, CDR2 ANQGSEA. J gave up 6 bases and V 5 bases, and 8 bases lay outside the gene matches. This chain's CDR3 is CSVIGTGGWDGYTF. Here the CDR3 DNA reads TGCAGCGTTATAGGGACAGGGGGTTGGGATGGCTACACCTTC.

The rearrangement joins TRBV7-9 to TRBJ2-1, with a possible D match to TRBD1 (5 bases). CDR1 SEHNR and CDR2 FQNEAQ come from the germline V gene (reference sequence). The CDR3 runs to 17 residues. The V gene lost 1 base and the J gene lost 6 bases, with 19 bases spanning the gap. CDR3 sequence: CASSLESIGAFSNEQFF. As DNA, the CDR3 is TGTGCCAGCAGCTTAGAATCAATTGGGGCCTTCTCCAATGAGCAGTTCTTC.

The chain recombines TRBV5-1 with TRBJ2-7; D may be TRBD2 (5 bases). CDR3 length equals 13 residues. CDR1 and CDR2 from the germline V gene are SGHRS and YFSETQ. V lost 4 bases to trimming and J lost 5 bases, with 13 bases between them. CDR3 sequence reads: CASSRGMGDEQYF. The DNA of the CDR3 is TGCGCCAGCAGCCGTGGGATGGGAGACGAGCAGTACTTC.

This sequence joins TRBV7-2 and TRBJ2-1; D gene ambiguous. The CDR3 is 11 residues long. With 7 bases removed from V and 6 bases from J, the gap between germline ends came to 7 bases. Germline V gene sequence: CDR1 SGHTA, CDR2 FQGNSA. The CDR3 is CASIRSNEQFF. CDR3 sequence (DNA): TGTGCCAGCATCCGTAGCAATGAGCAGTTCTTC.

This clonotype came up a few times. The genes are TRBV10-3 and TRBJ1-5; 9 positions match TRBD1. Germline V gene data show CDR1 as ENHRY and CDR2 as SYGVKD. J lost 1 base, V lost 10 bases, and 5 bases had no gene match. The CDR3 extends over 14 amino acids. As DNA, the CDR3 is TGTGCCACCGGACAGGGGCAAAGCAATCAGCCCCAGCATTTT. Residues: CATGQGQSNQPQHF.

The chain carries TRBV7-6 and TRBJ2-5, with D perhaps matching TRBD1 or TRBD2 (5 bases each). Trimming removed 3 bases at V and 10 bases at J, with 15 bases between. This CDR3 is built from 13 residues. The germline CDR1 and CDR2 sequences are SGHVS and FNYEAQ. Here the CDR3 reads CASSFGSAGGQYF. DNA for the CDR3: TGTGCCAGCAGCTTTGGGTCCGCTGGGGGCCAGTACTTC. Supplemented by reference TRBV7-6 and TRBJ2-5, the full variable domain reads GAGVSQSPRYKVTKRGQDVALRCDPISGHVSLYWYRQALGQGPEFLTYFNYEAQQDKSGLPNDRFSAERPEGSISTLTIQRTEQRDSAMYRCASSFGSAGGQYFGPGTRLLVL.

The chain combines TRBV5-1 with TRBJ1-1; D possibly corresponds to TRBD1 (5 bases). This CDR3 spans 13 amino acids. Per the germline V gene, CDR1 is SGHRS and CDR2 is YFSETQ. V gave up 6 bases and J gave up 4 bases, with 13 bases separating them. The CDR3 DNA reads TGCGCCAGCAAGTGGGAACAGGCCACTGAAGCTTTCTTT. Its protein is CASKWEQATEAFF. Using reference TRBV5-1 and TRBJ1-1 for the parts outside the CDR3, the full variable domain is KAGVTQTPRYLIKTRGQQVTLSCSPISGHRSVSWYQQTPGQGLQFLFEYFSETQRNKGNFPGRFSGRQFSNSRSEMNVSTLELGDSALYLCASKWEQATEAFFGQGTRLTVV.

This clonotype was recorded a few times. V and J are TRBV4-3 and TRBJ2-1; D gene uncertain. The CDR3 spans 14 residues. Per the germline V gene, CDR1 is LGHNA and CDR2 is YSLEER. Trimming left V 1 base short and J 0 bases short, with 4 bases between. The CDR3 nucleotides read TGCGCCAGCAGCCAAGCAAGCTCCTACAATGAGCAGTTCTTC. It translates to CASSQASSYNEQFF.

This clonotype was recorded a few times. The chain is built from TRBV4-1 and TRBJ2-3, with TRBD1 as a possible D gene (6 bases). Germline V gene lookup returns CDR1 MGHRA and CDR2 YSYEKL. CDR3 length: 15 residues. V lost 6 bases to trimming and J lost 0 bases, with 13 bases between them. CDR3 in amino acids: CASSPRGLSTDTQYF. Here the CDR3 DNA reads TGCGCCAGCAGTCCAAGGGGGTTGAGCACAGATACGCAGTATTTT.